The 28 T cell receptor beta chains below come from one sample, sequenced in a study of blood T cell repertoires in COVID-19. Produced via immunoSEQ multiplex PCR; TCRdb's table is partial and in-frame only. The table lists 490,000 or so clones, 75% to 90% of them singletons. Source material: PBMCs or T cells enriched from blood (not recorded which). Receptors were obtained from a woman aged 60-75 years who had recovered from COVID-19.

The chain is built from TRBV7-9 and TRBJ2-2; weak D call: TRBD2 (6 bases). CDR3 length: 17 amino acids. V lost 0 bases and J 0 bases, leaving 11 bases between the germline ends. Looked up from germline, CDR1 is SEHNR and CDR2 is FQNEAQ (reference sequence). The CDR3 protein is CASSLAGGATNTGELFF. The CDR3 DNA is TGTGCCAGCAGCTTAGCTGGAGGGGCGACGAACACCGGGGAGCTGTTTTTT.

This chain connects TRBV15 to TRBJ1-1, with no clear D. V lost 8 bases, J lost 2 bases, and 9 bases lay in between. The CDR3 consists of 12 residues. The germline gives CDR1 LNHNV, CDR2 YYDKDF (reference sequence). The CDR3 is CATQTGNTEAFF. In DNA, the CDR3 is TGTGCCACCCAGACGGGAAACACTGAAGCTTTCTTT.

The chain joins TRBV11-2 to TRBJ2-5, with D unresolved. The CDR3 has 10 residues. Germline CDR1 reads SGHAT; CDR2 reads FQNNGV. V was trimmed by 5 bases and J by 5 bases, leaving 3 bases between them. The CDR3 here is CASSRETQYF. The DNA of the CDR3 is TGTGCCAGCAGCCGGGAGACCCAGTACTTC.

With regard to this clone: The sample carries other DNA sequences with the same CDR3. J is TRBJ1-3 and V is TRBV3-1 (or the pseudogene TRBV3-2), with a tentative D call TRBD1 (6 bases). CDR3 length: 14 residues. Germline loops: CDR1 LGHDT, CDR2 YNNKEL (reference sequence). Trimming shortened V by 3 bases and J by 2 bases, and 8 bases separated the two germline ends. The CDR3 sequence: CASSQSGAGNTIYF. The CDR3 bases are TGTGCCAGCAGCCAGTCAGGGGCTGGAAACACCATATATTTT.

The chain joins TRBV2 to TRBJ1-2, with 7 bases identical to TRBD1. CDR1 is SNHLY and CDR2 is FYNNEI in the germline V gene. J lost 0 bases, V lost 7 bases, and 5 bases had no gene match. The CDR3 is made up of 14 amino acids. CDR3 amino acids: CASMIDRANYGYTF. As DNA, the CDR3 is TGTGCCAGCATGATCGACAGGGCTAACTATGGCTACACCTTC.

The chain employs TRBV4-1 and TRBJ1-5; 8 bases fit TRBD1. Germline-derived CDR1 and CDR2 are MGHRA and YSYEKL. The V and J ends lost 4 bases and 2 bases, in that order; junction bases with no gene match: 10. The CDR3 loop spans 17 amino acids. The chain's CDR3 is CASSLGTGLRGNQPQHF. The CDR3 bases are TGCGCCAGCAGCCTTGGGACAGGACTTAGGGGCAATCAGCCCCAGCATTTT.

V gene TRBV27 combines with J gene TRBJ1-1; maybe TRBD1 (5 bases). This CDR3 has 16 amino acids. Germline V gene data show CDR1 as MNHEY and CDR2 as SMNVEV (reference sequence). Trimming pared 0 bases from V and 6 bases from J, leaving 17 bases between. The CDR3 nucleotides read TGTGCCAGCAGTTTATCACGGGGGGGAGGGTTGGCTGAAGCTTTCTTT. This gives the protein CASSLSRGGGLAEAFF.

This clone was counted a single time. The V gene is TRBV2, the J gene TRBJ2-7, with a possible D match to TRBD1 (5 bases). Germline V CDR1 and CDR2: SNHLY, FYNNEI. The CDR3 loop spans 12 amino acids. The V gene lost 4 bases and the J gene lost 3 bases, with 7 bases spanning the gap. The CDR3 DNA reads TGTGCCAGCAGTGTCAGGGACTACGAGCAGTACGTC. It yields the protein CASSVRDYEQYV.

A word on this clone: Germline and junction disagree at one end, which may indicate a read error. This chain joins TRBV5-1 and TRBJ2-3; TRBD1 aligns across 8 bases. Germline V gene lookup returns CDR1 SGHRS and CDR2 YFSETQ. The CDR3 is 14 amino acids. The CDR3 spells CASSPQNAGTGLLF. The DNA for the CDR3 is TGCGCCAGCAGCCCGCAAAACGCCGGGACAGGTCTCCTTTTT.

This chain joins TRBV6-1 and TRBJ1-6, with D tentatively TRBD1 (6 bases). The germline gives CDR1 MNHNS, CDR2 SASEGT. This CDR3 has 15 amino acids. V was shortened by 1 base and J by 9 bases, with 13 bases between the two germline ends. The CDR3 sequence: CASSEVQGQSSPLHF. CDR3 nucleotide sequence: TGTGCCAGCAGTGAAGTACAGGGTCAGAGTTCACCCCTCCACTTT.

A single count supports this clone. V is TRBV12-5 and J is TRBJ1-5, with unresolved D. V lost 0 bases to trimming and J lost 1 base, with 16 bases between them. The CDR3 is 18 residues long. CDR1 is LGHNT, CDR2 FRNRAP, per germline. As DNA, the CDR3 is TGTGCTAGTGGTTTGGTCCTCGCTCGGGCGGGGAGCAATCAGCCCCAGCATTTT. Translation: CASGLVLARAGSNQPQHF.

The chain has TRBV11-2 and TRBJ2-3; D unclear. The V gene's germline CDR1 is SGHAT and CDR2 FQNNGV. Trimming took off 5 bases at V and 5 bases at J, with 14 bases between the two ends. The CDR3 is made up of 14 amino acids. The chain's CDR3 is CASSPPGWKDTQYF. The CDR3 DNA sequence: TGTGCCAGCAGCCCTCCGGGTTGGAAAGATACGCAGTATTTT.

The chain couples TRBV5-1 to TRBJ1-1; D call uncertain. V dropped 0 bases and J dropped 11 bases, with 14 bases sitting between them. The CDR3 consists of 13 residues. Germline V lookup: CDR1 SGHRS, CDR2 YFSETQ. CDR3 nucleotide sequence: TGCGCCAGCAGCTTGGAAGGGAGGGTCGGCGCTTTCTTT. It is translated as CASSLEGRVGAFF.

This sequence joins TRBV20-1 and TRBJ1-1, with 10 bases that match TRBD1. Trimming took 4 bases from V and 12 from J; bases not matched to a gene: 5. Germline assignment: CDR1 DFQATT and CDR2 SNEGSKA (reference sequence). The CDR3 is 11 residues long. CDR3 sequence reads: CSAILGQGTFF. The DNA of the CDR3 is TGCAGTGCTATTCTGGGACAGGGGACTTTCTTT.

This rearrangement joins TRBV4-2 to TRBJ1-6; D gene uncertain. Germline CDR1 LGHNA, CDR2 YNFKEQ. V dropped 3 bases and J dropped 7 bases, with 4 bases sitting between them. This CDR3 contains 12 residues. This CDR3 is CASSHKNSPLHF. CDR3 in DNA: TGTGCCAGCAGCCACAAAAATTCACCCCTCCACTTT.

This chain connects TRBV29-1 to TRBJ1-5; possible D gene TRBD1, 6 bases. The CDR3 sequence is 13 residues long. Germline V gene data show CDR1 as SQVTM and CDR2 as ANQGSEA. Trimming removed 4 bases from V and 7 bases from J, with 14 bases in between. The CDR3: CSVGDDRYQPQHF. CDR3 nucleotides: TGCAGCGTTGGGGACGACAGGTACCAGCCCCAGCATTTT.

The V and J genes are TRBV6-6 and TRBJ1-1; D gene unclear. The V end was cut by 8 bases, the J end by 4 bases, with 8 bases between. The germline CDR1 and CDR2 sequences are MNHNY and SVGAGI (reference sequence). The CDR3 is 11 amino acids. The CDR3: CASGPGTEAFF. In DNA form, the CDR3 reads TGTGCCAGCGGTCCGGGCACTGAAGCTTTCTTT.

The chain recombines TRBV2 with TRBJ1-2; 9 bases map to TRBD1. The junction had 5 bases not matched to a gene; V was cut back by 2 bases and J by 7 bases. In germline, CDR1 is SNHLY, CDR2 FYNNEI. This CDR3 comprises 14 residues. The CDR3 region has the DNA TGTGCCAGCAGTGAAAACAGGGGGCGGTTTGGCTACACCTTC. Its protein product is CASSENRGRFGYTF.

The chain employs TRBV2 and TRBJ2-3; 9 positions match TRBD1. The CDR3 consists of 17 residues. Trimming at V came to 4 bases and at J to 1 base, leaving 9 bases not matched to a gene. Germline assignment: CDR1 SNHLY and CDR2 FYNNEI. CDR3 in amino acids: CASSGPSTGGGTDTQYF. CDR3 DNA sequence: TGTGCCAGCAGTGGGCCCTCTACAGGGGGCGGCACAGATACGCAGTATTTT.

This chain connects TRBV5-4 to TRBJ1-1; D is uncertain. CDR1 is SGHNT and CDR2 is YYREEE in the germline V gene (reference sequence). Deletions cut 2 bases from V and 5 bases from J, with 19 bases between. This CDR3 region has 16 residues. CDR3 DNA: TGTGCCAGCAGCTTTAAAGGATTCATCACGGGGACTGAAGCTTTCTTT. Translation: CASSFKGFITGTEAFF.

The chain is built from TRBV4-1 and TRBJ2-3; 10 positions agree with TRBD2. Germline V CDR1 and CDR2: MGHRA, YSYEKL. The J segment lost 1 base and the V segment lost 1 base, leaving 2 bases of the junction unmatched. The CDR3 extends over 16 amino acids. For the CDR3, the DNA is TGCGCCAGCAGCCAAGCCGGACTAGCGGGCACAGATACGCAGTATTTT. This translates into CASSQAGLAGTDTQYF.

The chain couples TRBV5-1 to TRBJ2-3; 9 bases are shared with TRBD2. The germline CDR1 and CDR2 sequences are SGHRS and YFSETQ. J gave up 0 bases and V 6 bases, and 11 bases lay outside the gene matches. This CDR3 is 17 amino acids long. CDR3 in DNA: TGCGCCAGCAATTTCCAGCGGGGGGATCCAAGCACAGATACGCAGTATTTT. Its translation: CASNFQRGDPSTDTQYF.

This chain links TRBV11-2 with TRBJ2-1; 8 positions agree with TRBD1. The CDR3 covers 16 residues. Germline V gene data show CDR1 as SGHAT and CDR2 as FQNNGV. The V gene end was trimmed by 1 base and the J gene end by 4 bases; junction bases not matched to a gene: 6. CDR3 in DNA: TGTGCCAGCAGCTTAGGGGGGTACAGGGGGTACAATGAGCAGTTCTTC. It translates to CASSLGGYRGYNEQFF. The full variable domain, with the rest looked up from reference TRBV11-2 and TRBJ2-1, is EAGVAQSPRYKIIEKRQSVAFWCNPISGHATLYWYQQILGQGPKLLIQFQNNGVVDDSQLPKDRFSAERLKGVDSTLKIQPAKLEDSAVYLCASSLGGYRGYNEQFFGPGTRLTVL.

V and J are TRBV24-1 and TRBJ1-5; no firm D call. The CDR3 extends over 13 amino acids. CDR1 and CDR2 (germline): KGHDR, SFDVKD. Deletions cut 8 bases from V and 1 base from J, with 8 bases between. In DNA form, the CDR3 reads TGTGCCACCAATCAAGCCAGCAATCAGCCCCAGCATTTT. Protein: CATNQASNQPQHF.

This chain links TRBV5-1 with TRBJ1-2, with no clear D. Per germline, CDR1 SGHRS and CDR2 YFSETQ. The CDR3 contains 15 residues. The V end was cut by 0 bases, the J end by 0 bases, with 9 bases between. The CDR3 nucleotides read TGCGCCAGCAGCTTGGGGTCCGGGACTAACTATGGCTACACCTTC. This gives the protein CASSLGSGTNYGYTF.

The chain has TRBV11-3 and TRBJ1-2; no clear D gene. V lost 3 bases, J lost 4 bases, and 12 bases lay in between. The CDR3 covers 14 residues. Germline CDR1 is SGHNT and CDR2 is YENEEA. The CDR3 loop is CASSLNRMGYGYTF. The CDR3 DNA reads as TGTGCCAGCAGCTTGAACAGAATGGGCTATGGCTACACCTTC.

V and J are TRBV6-5 and TRBJ1-3; D is uncertain. Germline V gene data show CDR1 as MNHEY and CDR2 as SVGAGI. V was trimmed by 0 bases and J by 3 bases, leaving 12 bases between them. The CDR3 totals 16 residues. CDR3 loop: CASSYSRANFGNTIYF. DNA for the CDR3: TGTGCCAGCAGTTACTCCCGCGCTAACTTTGGAAACACCATATATTTT.

Concerning this clone: Other DNA sequences within the sample encode an identical CDR3. The V gene is TRBV15, the J gene TRBJ1-5; D remains ambiguous. Germline loops: CDR1 LNHNV, CDR2 YYDKDF (reference sequence). V shed 2 bases and J shed 4 bases, with 3 bases lying between them. The CDR3 is made up of 12 amino acids. The CDR3 DNA reads TGTGCCACCAGCAGACAGAATCAGCCCCAGCATTTT. Amino acids: CATSRQNQPQHF.